This T cell receptor (beta chain) was sequenced for a study of blood T cell repertoires in COVID-19 (dated by TCRdb to 2018 to 2021). For context, the study as a whole: Collaborator samples came from the United States, Italy and Spain and covered acute and convalescent phases of COVID-19. A freely available public database, intended as a resource for researchers studying the immune response to SARS-CoV-2, is where the repertoires were released. Subjects who had been exposed to COVID-19, were actively infected with it, or had recovered from it provided the deeply sampled blood TCRbeta repertoires that made up the dataset. The sample metadata nearly always contained a de-identified subject ID, COVID-19 status, age in years and sex. The prospective study material was composed of cDNA or gDNA derived from T cells, B-cell-depleted T cells, or PBMCs. The samples were drawn from the first 160 participants of the ongoing ImmuneRACE study and from 950 to 1,500 subjects provided by 6 global collaborators. HLA class I and class II types, where available, came from metadata supplied by the sample provider rather than from assay-based typing. The study at large found these results: Clinical and demographic metadata were provided uncurated, with the amount varying by source and participant.

TCRbeta CDR3 regions were amplified from genomic DNA using the immunoSEQ Assay, a bias-controlled multiplex PCR. On the study's bioinformatics: Nucleated cell counts per sample were estimated from amplification of reference gene primers within the assay. To quantify the absolute abundance of each unique TCRbeta CDR3 rearrangement, sequence reads were collapsed and filtered. For each sample, productive Simpson clonality was calculated by taking the square root of Simpson's diversity index across productive rearrangements. What TCRdb holds here is the immuneACCESS table cut down to in-frame rearrangements. Part of the clones is not present; checked against another copy, under half of the missing clones reflect an unresolved V gene, and the others are unexplained. The DNA was the basis for D and trimming; V, J and clone size are from that table. The sample contains about 130,000 clones, 81% of them found a single time. The ten largest clones represent about a sixth of the sample.

CDR1 and CDR2 (GTSNPN, SVGIG) derive from the germline V gene (reference sequence). Trimmed from V: 1 base; trimmed from J: 5 bases; junction bases lacking a gene match: 5. Spanning cysteine to phenylalanine, the CDR3 consists of 15 amino acids. The only DNA kept is the CDR3, 45 bases in frame from the first base. One collaborating source in Seattle enrolled patients while the patients were actively infected and followed the patients over time throughout the course of disease. Each collaborating institution followed its own protocols to collect whole blood in K2EDTA tubes. Collaborator samples were shipped for TCRbeta analysis as frozen whole blood, isolated PBMCs, or DNA extracted from either sample type. With regard to this clone: The target of this receptor is not known. No much larger clonotype is one base removed from it; base qualities were not supplied.

The V gene is TRBV30 and the J gene is TRBJ1-4; TRBD1 agrees with 9 junctional bases. This TCR was sampled from a man aged 30 to 39 with COVID-19, enrolled during active disease. Sample: peripheral blood. The sequence in DNA is TGTGCCTGGAGTGCCCTTGGACAGGGGAATGAAAAACTGTTTTTT. Protein translation: CAWSALGQGNEKLFF.